The next 10 T cell receptor beta chains were all read from a single sample in a study of T-cell reconstitution after alpha-beta-depleted transplantation in children. Unique molecular identifiers featured in how the TCRbeta library was prepared. TCRdb reanalysed the PCR reads using MiXCR and keeps one entry per CDR3 protein. The repertoire includes approximately 500,000 distinct CDR3 sequences, about 10% of them detected once, and 2% sits in the top ten. The sequencing here drew on PBMCs, taken before TCRalphabeta/CD19-depleted stem cell transplant. The receptor source for this set is a child younger than 10 with inherited bone marrow failure, due to receive a stem cell transplant.

This clonotype was counted a few times. The chain employs TRBV10-3 and TRBJ2-1; 7 nucleotides line up with TRBD2. This CDR3 spans 13 amino acids. J was trimmed by 5 bases and V by 8 bases; bases with no gene match: 6. Germline V gene sequence: CDR1 ENHRY, CDR2 SYGVKD. The CDR3 region is CAIGGSGHNEQFF. For the CDR3, the DNA is TGTGCCATCGGGGGTAGCGGGCACAATGAGCAGTTCTTC.

The chain combines TRBV3-1 with TRBJ1-2; D ambiguous. Germline values: CDR1 LGHDT, CDR2 YNNKEL (reference sequence). V lost 2 bases, J lost 4 bases, and 8 bases lay in between. The CDR3 has 13 amino acids. The CDR3 reads CASSQIFGYGYTF. CDR3 coding DNA: TGTGCCAGCAGCCAAATCTTCGGCTATGGCTACACCTTC.

At least ten counts were recorded for this clonotype. The chain recombines TRBV20-1 with TRBJ2-7; 7 positions agree with TRBD2. CDR3 length: 16 residues. Looked up from germline, CDR1 is DFQATT and CDR2 is SNEGSKA (reference sequence). J lost 0 bases, V lost 6 bases, and 14 bases had no gene match. In DNA form, the CDR3 reads TGCAGTGCGCTCCAAATACCTATAGCGGGCTCCTACGAGCAGTACTTC. This codes for CSALQIPIAGSYEQYF.

The chain carries TRBV18 and TRBJ2-1; TRBD2 agrees at 8 bases. Germline lookup yields CDR1 KGHSH and CDR2 LQKENI. Losses at the gene ends were 3 bases for V and 3 bases for J; bases not matched to a gene: 4. The CDR3 spans 15 residues. CDR3 in DNA: TGTGCCAGCTCACCCGGGGGGGCAGGCTACAATGAGCAGTTCTTC. This encodes CASSPGGAGYNEQFF.

This clonotype was observed at least ten times. The chain has TRBV4-3 and TRBJ2-4, with 10 bases that match TRBD2. V shed 1 base, J shed 3 bases, and the junction held 9 bases outside the gene matches. CDR1 LGHNA and CDR2 YSLEER come from the germline V gene. The CDR3 is made up of 18 amino acids. Here the CDR3 reads CASSQGLAGSRGKNIQYF. DNA of the CDR3: TGCGCCAGCAGCCAAGGACTAGCGGGTTCAAGAGGCAAAAACATTCAGTACTTC.

Regarding this clonotype: A much larger clone is a single base away; this may be a read error. The conserved final phenylalanine or tryptophan is absent from the CDR3, which likely points to a read error. The chain joins TRBV6-2 or TRBV6-3 to TRBJ2-7; D remains unclear. The CDR3 runs to 14 residues. V was cut by 0 bases and J by 1 base, with 7 bases left in between. Germline V gives CDR1 MNHEY, CDR2 SVGEGT. For the CDR3, the DNA is TGTGCCAGCAGTTACTCTTACCCATCCTACGAGCAGTACTCC. Its protein is CASSYSYPSYEQYS.

The sample holds many counts of this clonotype. The J gene is TRBJ2-1, the V gene TRBV15; D ambiguous. V was shortened by 10 bases and J by 6 bases, with 10 bases between the two germline ends. The germline CDR1 and CDR2 sequences are LNHNV and YYDKDF (reference sequence). This CDR3 is built from 11 residues. This chain's CDR3 is CAIGSTNEQFF. For the CDR3, the DNA is TGTGCCATCGGAAGTACCAATGAGCAGTTCTTC.

This clonotype came up a few times. The gene calls are TRBV3-1 and TRBJ1-1; the match to TRBD1 covers 9 bases. Losses at the gene ends were 1 base for V and 0 bases for J; bases not matched to a gene: 9. The CDR3 is 18 amino acids. Germline V CDR1 and CDR2: LGHDT, YNNKEL (reference sequence). The CDR3 spells CASSQAYTGTGMNTEAFF. In nucleotides, the CDR3 is TGTGCCAGCAGCCAAGCATACACCGGGACAGGGATGAACACTGAAGCTTTCTTT.

This clonotype occurred a few times. V is TRBV18 and J is TRBJ2-2; 7 nucleotides agree with TRBD1. Germline V CDR1 and CDR2: KGHSH, LQKENI. V trimming: 6 bases; J trimming: 0 bases; junction bases outside the gene matches: 7. The CDR3 loop spans 16 amino acids. CDR3 sequence: CASSSVGTANTGELFF. In DNA, the CDR3 is TGTGCCAGCTCCTCCGTTGGGACAGCGAACACCGGGGAGCTGTTTTTT.

This clonotype was detected ten times or more. The J gene is TRBJ1-4, the V gene TRBV11-2, with 7 bases that match TRBD1. The trim removed 2 bases at V and 2 bases at J, leaving 14 bases unmatched. Germline CDR1 and CDR2: SGHAT and FQNNGV. CDR3 length: 19 amino acids. CDR3 bases: TGTGCCAGCAGCTTACACCTTAGACAGGGAGGGGCGACTAATGAAAAACTGTTTTTT. It yields the protein CASSLHLRQGGATNEKLFF.